Listed here are 26 T cell receptor beta chains from one sample, sequenced in a study of blood T cells in healthy people across ages. Through a sample-barcoded 5' primer and a J-beta primer mix, a second PCR was run for roughly 6 to 11 cycles. TCRdb re-derived calls from the 5' RACE reads in MiXCR, one entry per CDR3 protein. This table holds about 1.1 million distinct CDR3 sequences, 35% to 40% found once. Sequences were obtained from blood. The receptors were gathered from a young man in good health.

The chain joins TRBV18 to TRBJ1-1, with D maybe TRBD1 (6 bases). The germline V gene encodes CDR1 KGHSH and CDR2 LQKENI. The CDR3 is made up of 14 amino acids. The V and J ends lost 6 bases and 6 bases respectively, with 17 bases between them. The CDR3 DNA follows: TGTGCCAGCTCCCCAGCTGGGGGCGACCCTGAAGCTTTCTTT. Residues: CASSPAGGDPEAFF.

J is TRBJ2-7 and V is TRBV5-6; the D call may be TRBD1 or TRBD2 (5 bases each). V lost 5 bases and J lost 6, with 15 bases in between. Looked up from germline, CDR1 is SGHDT and CDR2 is YYEEEE. This CDR3 is 13 amino acids long. The CDR3 sequence: CASSSDPGSEQYF. The CDR3 nucleotides are TGTGCCAGCAGTTCGGATCCAGGGAGCGAGCAGTACTTC.

This clonotype was detected ten times or more. The rearrangement joins TRBV28 to TRBJ2-5; 7 nucleotides align to TRBD2. The germline V gene has CDR1 MDHEN and CDR2 SYDVKM. The CDR3 runs to 15 residues. The V segment lost 2 bases and the J segment 1 base; nucleotides outside the gene matches: 4. CDR3 bases: TGTGCCAGCAGTTTAGGTGGGGGGGTCCAAGAGACCCAGTACTTC. This sequence encodes CASSLGGGVQETQYF.

The chain uses TRBV20-1 and TRBJ2-3; weak D call: TRBD1 (6 bases). Per the germline V gene, CDR1 is DFQATT and CDR2 is SNEGSKA (reference sequence). The CDR3 consists of 14 residues. V lost 6 bases to trimming and J lost 2 bases, with 15 bases between them. The CDR3 loop reads CSALTGKATDTQYF. As DNA, the CDR3 is TGCAGTGCGTTAACAGGGAAAGCCACAGATACGCAGTATTTT.

The chain carries TRBV12-3 or TRBV12-4 and TRBJ2-7; weak D call: TRBD1 (5 bases). With 6 bases removed from V and 3 bases from J, the gap between germline ends came to 15 bases. The CDR3 runs to 14 residues. The CDR3 reads CASSPTEALYEQYF. Written as DNA, the CDR3 is TGTGCCAGCAGCCCGACAGAGGCCCTCTACGAGCAGTACTTC.

This clonotype was counted a few times. The rearrangement uses TRBV20-1 and TRBJ1-5; D unresolved. Per germline, CDR1 DFQATT and CDR2 SNEGSKA (reference sequence). The CDR3 covers 16 residues. V lost 8 bases, J lost 10 bases, and 30 bases lay in between. The CDR3 loop reads CSTRVGGVGSDSPQHF. CDR3 in DNA: TGCAGTACGAGGGTGGGCGGCGTAGGTTCCGATAGTCCCCAGCATTTT.

Written as DNA, the CDR3 is TGCAGTGCTAGTGAGACTAGCGGGCACTACAATGAGCAGTTCTTC. Residues: CSASETSGHYNEQFF. The genes are TRBV20-1 and TRBJ2-1, with 10 bases matching TRBD2. J gave up 3 bases and V 3 bases, and 5 bases lay outside the gene matches. CDR1 is DFQATT, CDR2 SNEGSKA, per germline (reference sequence). This CDR3 spans 15 amino acids.

This clonotype came up a few times. This may arise from a read error, as a much more abundant clone is one base away. V is TRBV7-2 and J is TRBJ1-2; D gene unclear. From germline, CDR1 is SGHTA and CDR2 FQGNSA. This CDR3 is 12 amino acids long. CDR3 sequence reads: CASSLDVYGNTF. Written as DNA, the CDR3 is TGTGCCAGCAGCTTAGACGTCTATGGCAACACCTTC.

This clonotype turned up a few times. The V gene is TRBV7-2, the J gene TRBJ2-1; D may be TRBD1 (6 bases). Trimming removed 6 bases from V and 5 bases from J, with 26 bases in between. The CDR3 loop spans 18 amino acids. Germline lookup yields CDR1 SGHTA and CDR2 FQGNSA. CDR3 in amino acids: CASRRRTESPSKNNEQFF. In nucleotides, the CDR3 is TGTGCCAGCAGGAGACGGACAGAGTCTCCTTCAAAGAACAATGAGCAGTTCTTC.

This clonotype was seen a few times. The genes are TRBV27 and TRBJ2-1; TRBD1 is a possible D gene (5 bases). Looked up from germline, CDR1 is MNHEY and CDR2 is SMNVEV (reference sequence). This CDR3 is 12 amino acids long. The V end lost 5 bases, the J end lost 8 bases, and 10 bases lay between the germline ends. The chain's CDR3 is CASSGRVHEQFF. The CDR3 nucleotides read TGTGCCAGCAGTGGCAGGGTCCATGAGCAGTTCTTC.

This clonotype was counted a few times. The chain joins TRBV11-2 to TRBJ2-1; D gene ambiguous. The CDR3 loop spans 13 amino acids. CDR1 and CDR2 from the germline V gene are SGHAT and FQNNGV. V dropped 5 bases and J dropped 3 bases, with 8 bases sitting between them. The CDR3 sequence: CASSVGNYNEQFF. Here the CDR3 DNA reads TGTGCCAGCAGCGTAGGTAACTACAATGAGCAGTTCTTC.

This clonotype was detected a few times. V is TRBV5-1 and J is TRBJ1-2; TRBD1 matches 12 bases. The germline V gene has CDR1 SGHRS and CDR2 YFSETQ. This CDR3 spans 15 amino acids. V shed 3 bases and J 7 bases; nucleotides not matched to a gene: 7. The CDR3 is CASSYGTGGKGGYTF. CDR3 coding DNA: TGCGCCAGCAGCTACGGGACAGGGGGCAAGGGTGGCTACACCTTC.

This sequence joins TRBV5-1 and TRBJ2-4; D is possibly TRBD2 (5 bases). V dropped 1 base and J dropped 13 bases, with 27 bases sitting between them. This CDR3 comprises 17 residues. Germline CDR1 is SGHRS and CDR2 is YFSETQ. CDR3 bases: TGCGCCAGCAGCTTGTTCACTAGTTCTGTTGCCTCTTGCGGGCAGTACTTC. This encodes CASSLFTSSVASCGQYF. The whole variable domain, filled in from reference TRBV5-1 and TRBJ2-4, reads KAGVTQTPRYLIKTRGQQVTLSCSPISGHRSVSWYQQTPGQGLQFLFEYFSETQRNKGNFPGRFSGRQFSNSRSEMNVSTLELGDSALYLCASSLFTSSVASCGQYFGAGTRLSVL.

There are many counts of this clonotype. The V call is TRBV20-1, the J call TRBJ2-3; D uncertain. The V and J ends lost 1 base and 0 bases respectively, with 8 bases between them. Germline V gene lookup returns CDR1 DFQATT and CDR2 SNEGSKA (reference sequence). This CDR3 is built from 14 residues. The CDR3 loop reads CSARVGPSTDTQYF. In DNA form, the CDR3 reads TGCAGTGCTAGAGTCGGACCTAGCACAGATACGCAGTATTTT.

V usage is TRBV6-2 or TRBV6-3 and J usage is TRBJ1-1; 7 bases are shared with TRBD1. This CDR3 comprises 14 residues. V lost 0 bases and J lost 6; bases outside the gene matches: 4. Germline V gene sequence: CDR1 MNHEY, CDR2 SVGEGT. CDR3 nucleotide sequence: TGTGCCAGCAGTTACTCGTCAGGGGGGGCTGAAGCTTTCTTT. This translates into CASSYSSGGAEAFF.

This clonotype came up once. The junction departs from germline at one end; a sequencing error may be responsible. The rearrangement uses TRBV12-3 or TRBV12-4 and TRBJ2-7; tentative D call: TRBD1 (5 bases). Gene TRBJ2-5 matches the end of the DNA better, so the J call may be wrong. This CDR3 comprises 14 residues. CDR3 in DNA: TGTGCCAGCAGCATTGGCAGGGATCAAGGGACCCAGTACTTC. Translated, it gives CASSIGRDQGTQYF.

J is TRBJ1-2 and V is TRBV12-3 or TRBV12-4; 10 bases match TRBD1. Trimming took 4 bases from V and 8 from J; bases not matched to a gene: 10. The CDR3 has 15 residues. In DNA, the CDR3 is TGTGCCAGCAGTTGCGGACAGGGGGGCCAAGACGGCTACACCTTC. Translation: CASSCGQGGQDGYTF.

V usage is TRBV12-3 or TRBV12-4 and J usage is TRBJ2-2, with 7 bases that match TRBD1. The CDR3 length is 16 residues. Trimming cost V 1 base and J 4 bases; bases outside gene matches: 6. CDR3 loop: CASSLGLGTATGELFF. CDR3 coding DNA: TGTGCCAGCAGTTTAGGATTAGGGACAGCCACCGGGGAGCTGTTTTTT.

V usage is TRBV30 and J usage is TRBJ2-3; 7 nucleotides agree with TRBD1. From germline, CDR1 is GTSNPN and CDR2 SVGIG (reference sequence). V lost 1 base, J lost 5 bases, and 3 bases stayed unmatched. This CDR3 contains 13 residues. The CDR3 DNA follows: TGTGCCTGGAGTGGGGGGACAGTAGATACGCAGTATTTT. This gives the protein CAWSGGTVDTQYF.

This sequence joins TRBV4-2 and TRBJ2-6; D may be TRBD2 (5 bases). Germline assignment: CDR1 LGHNA and CDR2 YNFKEQ. V was cut by 0 bases and J by 0 bases, with 9 bases left in between. The CDR3 extends over 17 amino acids. CDR3: CASSQDGSNSGANVLTF. The CDR3 DNA follows: TGTGCCAGCAGCCAAGATGGGAGTAACTCTGGGGCCAACGTCCTGACTTTC.

This clonotype came up once. This chain links TRBV10-3 with TRBJ2-4; the D gene is possibly TRBD1 (6 bases). The CDR3 has 12 residues. Between the trimmed V and J ends, which lost 2 bases and 12 bases, there was a span of 11 bases. The germline V gene has CDR1 ENHRY and CDR2 SYGVKD. In nucleotides, the CDR3 is TGTGCCATCAGTGAGCCTAGGACAGCTCAGTACTTC. As protein: CAISEPRTAQYF.

This clonotype has a handful of counts. The CDR3 DNA reads as TGCGCCAGCAGCGCGGGAACTAGCGGGGGGTTCTACAATGAGCAGTACTTC. As protein: CASSAGTSGGFYNEQYF. V usage is TRBV5-1 and J usage is TRBJ2-5; 12 bases line up with TRBD2. V lost 4 bases to trimming and J lost 11 bases; unmatched junction nucleotides: 18. The CDR3 is 17 residues long. CDR1 and CDR2 from the germline V gene are SGHRS and YFSETQ.

The chain employs TRBV4-3 and TRBJ1-1, with D uncertain. This CDR3 contains 13 residues. With 0 bases removed from V and 3 bases from J, the gap between germline ends came to 5 bases. CDR1 is LGHNA, CDR2 YSLEER, per germline. The CDR3 DNA reads TGCGCCAGCAGCCAAGATTCATACACTGAAGCTTTCTTT. Protein sequence: CASSQDSYTEAFF.

The genes are TRBV7-3 and TRBJ2-2, with TRBD2 identical over 10 bases. Germline assignment: CDR1 SGHTA and CDR2 FQGTGA. The CDR3 has 15 amino acids. V gave up 3 bases and J gave up 3 bases; unmatched junction bases: 1. Here the CDR3 DNA reads TGTGCCAGCAGCTTCGGACTAGCGGACACCGGGGAGCTGTTTTTT. This codes for CASSFGLADTGELFF.

The chain combines TRBV7-2 with TRBJ1-4, with 9 bases fitting TRBD1. This CDR3 is built from 16 residues. The V gene end was trimmed by 5 bases and the J gene end by 8 bases; junction bases not matched to a gene: 12. Germline V gene data show CDR1 as SGHTA and CDR2 as FQGNSA. The CDR3 is CASSQFPGQGYEKLFF. The CDR3 bases are TGTGCCAGCAGCCAATTTCCGGGACAGGGTTACGAAAAACTGTTTTTT.

This rearrangement joins TRBV4-3 to TRBJ2-2, with D unresolved. Trimming cost V 7 bases and J 1 base, with 10 bases left between them. Germline V gives CDR1 LGHNA, CDR2 YSLEER. The CDR3 has 14 amino acids. CDR3 loop: CASKQDMNTGELFF. The CDR3 DNA follows: TGCGCCAGCAAACAAGATATGAACACCGGGGAGCTGTTTTTT.